What follows are 9 T cell receptor beta chains derived from one specimen sequenced in a study of cytomegalovirus exposure and HLA in healthy donors. PCR involved 60 Vbeta and 13 Jbeta primers. Here immunoSEQ multiplex PCR was the method, and the copy in TCRdb shows in-frame clones only, minus some. The sample includes 140,000 to 150,000 clones, about 80% seen only once; the top ten take under 6%. The sequenced material came from PBMCs. The source of these receptors is a man in his forties in good health and CMV-seronegative.

The chain employs TRBV19 and TRBJ2-7; the D gene is possibly TRBD1 (6 bases). CDR1 and CDR2 from the germline V gene are LNHDA and SQIVND (reference sequence). CDR3 length: 12 residues. The germline V and J ends were trimmed by 8 bases and 6 bases, with 14 bases remaining between them. CDR3 nucleotides: TGTGCCAGTGTTGCAGGGGCGGGCGAGCAGTACTTC. Protein sequence: CASVAGAGEQYF.

DNA for the CDR3: TGTGCCACCAGCAGAGCGCAGGGCAATAACTATGGCTACACCTTC. Protein product: CATSRAQGNNYGYTF. This sequence joins TRBV15 and TRBJ1-2, with D perhaps matching TRBD1 (5 bases). From germline, CDR1 is LNHNV and CDR2 YYDKDF (reference sequence). Trimming stripped 1 base from V and 1 base from J, with 10 bases between. The CDR3 has 15 residues. Together with reference TRBV15 and TRBJ1-2, the CDR3 gives the full variable domain: DAMVIQNPRYQVTQFGKPVTLSCSQTLNHNVMYWYQQKSSQAPKLLFHYYDKDFNNEADTPDNFQSRRPNTSFCFLDIRSPGLGDTAMYLCATSRAQGNNYGYTFGSGTRLTVV.

V and J are TRBV11-2 and TRBJ2-5; weak D call: TRBD1 (5 bases). The CDR3 covers 15 residues. The germline V and J ends were trimmed by 1 base and 2 bases, with 11 bases remaining between them. Germline V gene lookup returns CDR1 SGHAT and CDR2 FQNNGV. The CDR3, as DNA: TGTGCCAGCAGCTTAGGCAGGGTTGGGCAAGAGACCCAGTACTTC. Protein product: CASSLGRVGQETQYF.

V usage is TRBV13 and J usage is TRBJ1-6; 7 nucleotides line up with TRBD1. The junction had 6 bases not matched to a gene; V was cut back by 6 bases and J by 7 bases. The CDR3 covers 14 residues. Per the germline V gene, CDR1 is PRHDT and CDR2 is FYEKMQ (reference sequence). Written as DNA, the CDR3 is TGTGCCAGCAGTCTAGGGACAGTCAATTCACCCCTCCACTTT. Protein product: CASSLGTVNSPLHF.

The chain uses TRBV7-2 and TRBJ2-3; D gene uncertain. V shed 1 base and J shed 5 bases, with 10 bases lying between them. Germline lookup yields CDR1 SGHTA and CDR2 FQGNSA. This CDR3 spans 14 amino acids. This CDR3 is CASSLGSTGDTQYF. The CDR3 coding sequence is TGTGCCAGCAGCTTAGGGTCGACGGGAGATACGCAGTATTTT. Complete variable domain (other parts from reference TRBV7-2 and TRBJ2-3): GAGVSQSPSNKVTEKGKDVELRCDPISGHTALYWYRQSLGQGLEFLIYFQGNSAPDKSGLPSDRFSAERTGGSVSTLTIQRTQQEDSAVYLCASSLGSTGDTQYFGPGTRLTVL.

This chain joins TRBV2 and TRBJ2-2, with 11 bases identical to TRBD1. Germline CDR1 is SNHLY and CDR2 is FYNNEI. The CDR3 is 14 amino acids. The junction had 2 bases not matched to a gene; V was cut back by 5 bases and J by 6 bases. The CDR3 loop is CASSRDRGSGELFF. The DNA of the CDR3 is TGTGCCAGCAGTCGGGACAGGGGGTCCGGGGAGCTGTTTTTT. The entire variable domain, with the rest obtained from reference TRBV2 and TRBJ2-2, is as follows: EPEVTQTPSHQVTQMGQEVILRCVPISNHLYFYWYRQILGQKVEFLVSFYNNEISEKSEIFDDQFSVERPDGSNFTLKIRSTKLEDSAMYFCASSRDRGSGELFFGEGSRLTVL.

The V and J genes are TRBV29-1 and TRBJ2-3; D remains ambiguous. Germline V lookup: CDR1 SQVTM, CDR2 ANQGSEA. The CDR3 extends over 11 amino acids. Trimming removed 7 bases at V and 9 bases at J, with 14 bases between. The CDR3: CSAQTGRTQYF. The CDR3 DNA reads as TGCAGCGCGCAAACGGGTAGGACGCAGTATTTT.

The count of this clone is one. This chain connects TRBV7-6 to TRBJ2-2, with TRBD2 identical over 9 bases. The CDR3 is 16 residues long. Germline V gives CDR1 SGHVS, CDR2 FNYEAQ. V was clipped by 3 bases and J by 7 bases; unmatched bases: 9. CDR3: CASSFGGRGGVGELFF. CDR3 DNA sequence: TGTGCCAGCAGCTTTGGTGGGCGGGGGGGCGTCGGGGAGCTGTTTTTT.

The chain uses TRBV9 and TRBJ2-1; the D gene is possibly TRBD2 (7 bases). V was clipped by 0 bases and J by 10 bases, with 17 bases between them. The CDR3 is 15 residues long. Germline CDR1 and CDR2: SGDLS and YYNGEE. CDR3 DNA: TGTGCCAGCAGCGTAGAGAGGGGGGGCCAGGGGGAGCAGTTCTTC. Its translation: CASSVERGGQGEQFF.